The sequence of this T cell receptor (beta chain) was determined in a study of CD8 T cell repertoires and HIV-1 epitope variants. Whole-study context: Controls included no peptide, Ebola AY9 epitope, and a CMV, EBV, flu pool. An uncultured baseline aliquot held 1M T cells.

Per germline, CDR1 SGHNT and CDR2 YYREEE (reference sequence). V was cut by 3 bases and J by 4 bases, with 16 bases left in between. This CDR3 has 15 amino acids. Repertoires were generated with immunoSEQ multiplex PCR, while TCRdb's copy carries only in-frame clones and drops some. The table shows thousands of clones, with about three fifths occurring only once. As for this clone: What it recognizes is unknown.

The specimen sequenced was cultured CD8+ T cells derived from PBMCs. The clonotype was recovered from a male donor with HIV. V usage is TRBV5-4 and J usage is TRBJ1-2; TRBD1 is a possible D gene (6 bases). CDR3 nucleotide sequence: TGTGCCAGCAGCTCTTCCCGGGACATGAGCTATGGCTACACCTTC. Amino acids: CASSSSRDMSYGYTF.